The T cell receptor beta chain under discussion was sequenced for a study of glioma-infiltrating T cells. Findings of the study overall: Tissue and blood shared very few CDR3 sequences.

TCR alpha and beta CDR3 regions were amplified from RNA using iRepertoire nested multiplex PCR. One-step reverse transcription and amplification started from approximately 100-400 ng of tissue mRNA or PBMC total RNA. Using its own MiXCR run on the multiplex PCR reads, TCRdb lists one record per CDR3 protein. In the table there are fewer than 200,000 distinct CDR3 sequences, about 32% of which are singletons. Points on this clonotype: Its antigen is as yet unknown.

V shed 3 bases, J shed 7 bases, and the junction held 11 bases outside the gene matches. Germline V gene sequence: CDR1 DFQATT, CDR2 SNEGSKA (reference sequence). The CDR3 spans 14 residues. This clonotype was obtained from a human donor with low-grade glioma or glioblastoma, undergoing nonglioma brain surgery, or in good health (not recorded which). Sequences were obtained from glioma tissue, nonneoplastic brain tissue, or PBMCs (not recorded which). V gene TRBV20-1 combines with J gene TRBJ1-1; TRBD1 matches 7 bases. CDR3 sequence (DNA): TGCAGTGCTAGCGGGACAGTTTGGGACAATGAAGCTTTCTTT. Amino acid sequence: CSASGTVWDNEAFF.